This entry lists 15 T cell receptor beta chains sequenced from one sample in a study of blood T cell repertoires in COVID-19. TCRdb's table, derived via immunoSEQ multiplex PCR, lists solely in-frame clones and lacks some. This sample carries roughly 180,000 clones, roughly 81% of them seen once, and the ten largest clones take 7.5% to 9.5%. Sequencing was performed on peripheral blood. The receptors stem from a man aged 35 to 55 who had recovered from COVID-19.

The genes are TRBV21-1 and TRBJ2-3; the table gives TRBD2 as D, unverified against the DNA. TRBV21-1 is flagged as a pseudogene. The CDR3 contains 17 residues. The CDR3 here is CASSRGRETRSTDTQYF. For the CDR3, the DNA is TGTGCCAGCAGCAGAGGGCGGGAGACGAGGAGCACAGATACGCAGTATTTT.

The chain uses TRBV6-4 and TRBJ2-3; 7 positions match TRBD1. V shed 6 bases, J shed 5 bases, and the junction held 8 bases outside the gene matches. From germline, CDR1 is MRHNA and CDR2 SNTAGT. This CDR3 contains 14 residues. The CDR3 loop reads CASSQTGMGDTQYF. Written as DNA, the CDR3 is TGTGCCAGCAGCCAGACAGGGATGGGAGATACGCAGTATTTT.

V gene TRBV15 combines with J gene TRBJ2-7; tentative D call: TRBD1 (6 bases). The length of the CDR3 is 15 residues. V shed 1 base and J shed 9 bases, with 19 bases lying between them. CDR1 and CDR2 (germline): LNHNV, YYDKDF (reference sequence). CDR3 protein: CATSRGWDTRAVQYF. The CDR3 nucleotides read TGTGCCACCAGCAGAGGATGGGACACCCGCGCGGTGCAGTACTTC.

The chain links TRBV6-6 to TRBJ2-3; 8 nucleotides match TRBD2. CDR1 and CDR2 (germline): MNHNY, SVGAGI (reference sequence). CDR3 size: 16 residues. Trimming removed 6 bases from V and 7 bases from J; junction bases left unmatched: 15. The CDR3 bases are TGTGCCAGCAGCCAGCCGAGCGGGAGTGTCGGGAATACGCAGTATTTT. Translated: CASSQPSGSVGNTQYF.

The rearrangement uses TRBV5-4 and TRBJ2-7; the match to TRBD2 covers 13 bases. This CDR3 contains 16 residues. In germline, CDR1 is SGHNT, CDR2 YYREEE (reference sequence). The V gene end was trimmed by 4 bases and the J gene end by 4 bases; junction bases not matched to a gene: 8. The chain's CDR3 is CASSTPPGLAGYEQYF. The CDR3 DNA follows: TGTGCCAGCAGCACTCCCCCGGGACTAGCGGGGTACGAGCAGTACTTC.

The V and J genes are TRBV5-1 and TRBJ2-7; possibly TRBD2 for D (5 bases). Germline CDR1 reads SGHRS; CDR2 reads YFSETQ. Trimming left V 3 bases short and J 5 bases short, with 6 bases between. The CDR3 runs 11 residues. The CDR3 nucleotides read TGCGCCAGCAGCTCCGGGAACGAGCAGTACTTC. Encoded protein: CASSSGNEQYF.

The V gene is TRBV6-5, the J gene TRBJ1-6; 7 nucleotides line up with TRBD1. This CDR3 comprises 14 residues. Germline V lookup: CDR1 MNHEY, CDR2 SVGAGI. J gave up 10 bases and V 5 bases, and 8 bases lay outside the gene matches. This chain's CDR3 is CASSTGALSSPLHF. CDR3 sequence (DNA): TGTGCCAGCAGTACAGGGGCCCTCAGCTCACCCCTCCACTTT.

V gene TRBV4-3 combines with J gene TRBJ1-2, with 8 bases that match TRBD1. The CDR3 length is 15 residues. Germline values: CDR1 LGHNA, CDR2 YSLEER. V was clipped by 3 bases and J by 7 bases; unmatched bases: 10. The CDR3 reads CASSQSDRGSGGYTF. The CDR3 DNA follows: TGCGCCAGCAGCCAGTCAGACAGGGGATCGGGTGGCTACACCTTC.

The chain joins TRBV24-1 to TRBJ2-2, with TRBD1 as a possible D gene (7 bases). This CDR3 is 15 amino acids long. Germline V gene data show CDR1 as KGHDR and CDR2 as SFDVKD. Trimming took 4 bases from V and 6 from J, leaving 14 bases between them. The CDR3 loop is CATSDFAGGPGELFF. The CDR3 DNA sequence: TGTGCCACCAGTGACTTCGCAGGGGGGCCCGGGGAGCTGTTTTTT.

V usage is TRBV28 and J usage is TRBJ2-7; D not certain. The germline V and J ends were trimmed by 2 bases and 2 bases, with 10 bases remaining between them. The germline gives CDR1 MDHEN, CDR2 SYDVKM. The CDR3 is 14 residues long. The DNA of the CDR3 is TGTGCCAGCAGTTTAGTTGGCAAGACCTACGAGCAGTACTTC. It codes for CASSLVGKTYEQYF.

Only one count was recorded for this clone. The chain carries TRBV21-1 and TRBJ1-5. TRBV21-1 is recorded as a pseudogene. CDR3 length: 13 residues. Here the CDR3 DNA reads TGTGCCGCCCTAGCCGGTAGCAATCAGCCCCAGCATTTT. As protein: CAALAGSNQPQHF.

Comments on this clone: This sample also contains other DNA sequences that code for the same CDR3. V and J are TRBV30 and TRBJ2-7, with D possibly matching TRBD1 (6 bases). This CDR3 comprises 11 residues. Germline V gene lookup returns CDR1 GTSNPN and CDR2 SVGIG (reference sequence). V was shortened by 2 bases and J by 7 bases, with 9 bases between the two germline ends. The CDR3 sequence: CAWSNRDEQYF. The CDR3 DNA reads TGTGCCTGGAGTAACAGGGATGAGCAGTACTTC.

The chain has TRBV5-1 and TRBJ2-7; tentative D call: TRBD2 (6 bases). Per germline, CDR1 SGHRS and CDR2 YFSETQ. CDR3 length equals 14 residues. The V gene lost 7 bases and the J gene lost 2 bases, with 16 bases spanning the gap. The CDR3 region is CASAESSGTYEQYF. The CDR3, as DNA: TGCGCCAGCGCCGAGAGTAGCGGCACCTACGAGCAGTACTTC.

The chain recombines TRBV6-5 with TRBJ2-7, with 8 bases fitting TRBD1. The CDR3 loop spans 13 amino acids. Germline V gene lookup returns CDR1 MNHEY and CDR2 SVGAGI. V lost 6 bases, J lost 4 bases, and 5 bases stayed unmatched. The CDR3 sequence: CASRGTGKYEQYF. For the CDR3, the DNA is TGTGCCAGCAGGGGGACAGGTAAATACGAGCAGTACTTC.

The rearrangement joins TRBV6-6 to TRBJ1-3; the match to TRBD1 covers 7 bases. J gave up 8 bases and V 5 bases, and 6 bases lay outside the gene matches. In germline, CDR1 is MNHNY, CDR2 SVGAGI (reference sequence). CDR3 length: 13 amino acids. The CDR3 DNA reads as TGTGCCAGCAGTCTAACAGGGGAAGACACCATATATTTT. It encodes CASSLTGEDTIYF.